Shown below are 18 T cell receptor beta chains from a single sample sequenced in a study of patients and donors after allogeneic stem cell transplantation. A single record per CDR3 protein comes from TCRdb applying MiXCR to the RT-PCR reads. The table includes roughly 940,000 distinct CDR3 sequences, 18% detected once. The sequencing input was blood, either unsorted or a sorted T cell fraction (not recorded which). The origin of the receptors is a human donor who was either an allogeneic HSCT recipient or a stem cell or donor lymphocyte infusion donor (not recorded which). It is not recorded whose cells these are; they may come from a transplant donor.

The chain combines TRBV15 with TRBJ2-3; TRBD2 agrees at 11 bases. The CDR3 length is 15 residues. V trimming: 5 bases; J trimming: 4 bases; junction bases outside the gene matches: 5. From germline, CDR1 is LNHNV and CDR2 YYDKDF (reference sequence). The CDR3 reads CATSLGTSGADTQYF. CDR3 nucleotide sequence: TGTGCCACCAGCTTGGGGACTAGCGGAGCAGATACGCAGTATTTT.

The sample holds a few counts of this clonotype. This chain links TRBV7-6 with TRBJ2-1; tentatively, D is TRBD2 (6 bases). V was shortened by 5 bases and J by 0 bases, with 14 bases between the two germline ends. CDR3 length: 16 residues. From germline, CDR1 is SGHVS and CDR2 FNYEAQ. The CDR3 region has the DNA TGTGCCAGCAGCGGGGTCGGGACTGGCTCCTACAATGAGCAGTTCTTC. Translated, it gives CASSGVGTGSYNEQFF.

The V gene is TRBV7-2, the J gene TRBJ1-5, with a tentative D call TRBD1 (6 bases). This CDR3 has 17 residues. Deletions cut 1 base from V and 7 bases from J, with 20 bases between. Germline loops: CDR1 SGHTA, CDR2 FQGNSA. This CDR3 reads CASSLVLSGGKGQPQHF. The DNA of the CDR3 is TGTGCCAGCAGCTTAGTTCTGTCGGGGGGCAAGGGCCAGCCCCAGCATTTT.

This clonotype has a handful of counts. V gene TRBV5-5 combines with J gene TRBJ1-2; 7 positions agree with TRBD1. Germline values: CDR1 SGHKS, CDR2 YYEKEE (reference sequence). This CDR3 has 14 amino acids. Unmatched junction bases numbered 8, after V lost 5 bases and J lost 4 bases. The CDR3 loop reads CASSPGQSIYGYTF. Written as DNA, the CDR3 is TGTGCCAGCAGTCCGGGACAGAGTATCTATGGCTACACCTTC.

This clonotype was seen only a few times. The gene calls are TRBV10-3 and TRBJ1-4; D not certain. Germline lookup yields CDR1 ENHRY and CDR2 SYGVKD. The ends were cut back, 6 bases at V and 8 bases at J, with 10 bases in the middle. CDR3 length equals 12 residues. In nucleotides, the CDR3 is TGTGCCATCAGGTCGGTGGGGGAAAAACTGTTTTTT. It codes for CAIRSVGEKLFF.

In nucleotides, the CDR3 is TGCAGTGCTAGTATCGCGGGGGGCCTGCTGTTCTTC. Protein: CSASIAGGLLFF. This sequence joins TRBV20-1 and TRBJ2-1, with 8 bases that match TRBD2. CDR1 is DFQATT, CDR2 SNEGSKA, per germline (reference sequence). This CDR3 contains 12 residues. V gave up 3 bases and J gave up 15 bases; unmatched junction bases: 10.

In this sample, this clonotype turned up many times. The chain has TRBV6-2 or TRBV6-3 and TRBJ2-2, with 13 bases lining up with TRBD2. The junction had 8 bases not matched to a gene; V was cut back by 0 bases and J by 4 bases. Per the germline V gene, CDR1 is MNHEY and CDR2 is SVGEGT. The CDR3 length is 19 residues. CDR3 nucleotides: TGTGCCAGCAGTTACTCTAGGACTAGCGGGGGCCCGATCACCGGGGAGCTGTTTTTT. The encoded protein is CASSYSRTSGGPITGELFF.

This clonotype showed up just a few times. This chain joins TRBV5-1 and TRBJ1-1; no reliable D call. The germline gives CDR1 SGHRS, CDR2 YFSETQ. The V gene lost 4 bases and the J gene lost 5 bases, with 21 bases spanning the gap. This CDR3 contains 16 residues. CDR3 in DNA: TGCGCCAGCAGCCCTCGCGGCTCGGGCGAGGGAACTGAAGCTTTCTTT. It yields the protein CASSPRGSGEGTEAFF.

This clonotype was seen a handful of times. This rearrangement joins TRBV15 to TRBJ1-1; D is unresolved. CDR3 length equals 15 residues. Germline V gene lookup returns CDR1 LNHNV and CDR2 YYDKDF (reference sequence). The V and J ends lost 0 bases and 1 base respectively, with 9 bases between them. The CDR3 reads CATSRDGRPNTEAFF. The CDR3 DNA is TGTGCCACCAGCAGAGATGGTCGACCGAACACTGAAGCTTTCTTT.

This clonotype has just a few counts. This chain joins TRBV7-6 and TRBJ1-3, with 7 positions matching TRBD1. This CDR3 is built from 14 residues. CDR1 is SGHVS, CDR2 FNYEAQ, per germline. Trimming removed 1 base from V and 4 bases from J; junction bases left unmatched: 1. As DNA, the CDR3 is TGTGCCAGCAGCTTAGTGACAGGGGGAAACACCATATATTTT. Its translation: CASSLVTGGNTIYF. Supplemented by reference TRBV7-6 and TRBJ1-3, the full variable domain reads GAGVSQSPRYKVTKRGQDVALRCDPISGHVSLYWYRQALGQGPEFLTYFNYEAQQDKSGLPNDRFSAERPEGSISTLTIQRTEQRDSAMYRCASSLVTGGNTIYFGEGSWLTVV.

This clonotype was recorded a few times. The rearrangement joins TRBV11-2 to TRBJ2-2; no definite D call. From germline, CDR1 is SGHAT and CDR2 FQNNGV. V was cut by 2 bases and J by 2 bases, with 18 bases left in between. This CDR3 contains 18 residues. CDR3 amino acids: CASSLQAPQSANTGELFF. The CDR3 nucleotides read TGTGCCAGCAGCTTACAAGCCCCCCAGTCAGCCAACACCGGGGAGCTGTTTTTT.

A remark on this clonotype: Relative to the germline gene, one junction end is altered; a read error may explain this. This chain joins TRBV20-1 and TRBJ2-2; tentatively, D is TRBD2 (5 bases). Germline V gene sequence: CDR1 DFQATT, CDR2 SNEGSKA (reference sequence). The CDR3 length is 18 residues. CDR3 nucleotides: TGCAGAGCTAGAAGAAGTAGCGAGCGCTTCTTGAACACCGGGGAGCTGTTTTTT. Protein sequence: CRARRSSERFLNTGELFF.

The genes are TRBV9 and TRBJ2-7; 7 bases fit TRBD2. The CDR3 runs to 16 residues. Unmatched junction bases numbered 7, after V lost 1 base and J lost 0 bases. Germline lookup yields CDR1 SGDLS and CDR2 YYNGEE. The CDR3, as DNA: TGTGCCAGCAGCGTAAGGGCGGGAGCAAGCTCCTACGAGCAGTACTTC. Protein: CASSVRAGASSYEQYF.

This clonotype has just a few counts. The rearrangement uses TRBV3-1 and TRBJ2-2; weak D call: TRBD2 (7 bases). In germline, CDR1 is LGHDT, CDR2 YNNKEL (reference sequence). The ends were cut back, 3 bases at V and 6 bases at J, with 8 bases in the middle. The CDR3 spans 13 residues. The CDR3 nucleotides read TGTGCCAGCAGCCACGGGGGGCCCGGGGAGCTGTTTTTT. Its protein is CASSHGGPGELFF.

CDR3 nucleotides: TGTGCCACCAGTGACCCCGAGAGCACAGATACGCAGTATTTT. This codes for CATSDPESTDTQYF. The chain employs TRBV24-1 and TRBJ2-3; D remains unclear. Trimming took off 4 bases at V and 0 bases at J, with 7 bases between the two ends. The CDR3 covers 14 residues. Germline-derived CDR1 and CDR2 are KGHDR and SFDVKD.

This chain joins TRBV7-9 and TRBJ2-5, with D unresolved. Trimming removed 1 base at V and 4 bases at J, with 13 bases between. Germline loops: CDR1 SEHNR, CDR2 FQNEAQ (reference sequence). This CDR3 comprises 15 residues. CDR3 DNA sequence: TGTGCCAGCAGCTTAGAACTAAGGGTCGGAGAGACCCAGTACTTC. This codes for CASSLELRVGETQYF.

V usage is TRBV9 and J usage is TRBJ2-3; 7 bases line up with TRBD2. The junction had 10 bases not matched to a gene; V was cut back by 2 bases and J by 4 bases. From germline, CDR1 is SGDLS and CDR2 YYNGEE. The CDR3 contains 16 residues. The CDR3 coding sequence is TGTGCCAGCAGCGTCCGGAGCGGGGACCCCCCAGATACGCAGTATTTT. Its protein is CASSVRSGDPPDTQYF.

The V gene is TRBV7-2, the J gene TRBJ2-2; unclear D gene. This CDR3 is 14 amino acids long. Trimming took off 5 bases at V and 1 base at J, with 8 bases between the two ends. Germline assignment: CDR1 SGHTA and CDR2 FQGNSA. In DNA form, the CDR3 reads TGTGCCAGCAGCCTCTACAAGAACACCGGGGAGCTGTTTTTT. Translating it yields CASSLYKNTGELFF.